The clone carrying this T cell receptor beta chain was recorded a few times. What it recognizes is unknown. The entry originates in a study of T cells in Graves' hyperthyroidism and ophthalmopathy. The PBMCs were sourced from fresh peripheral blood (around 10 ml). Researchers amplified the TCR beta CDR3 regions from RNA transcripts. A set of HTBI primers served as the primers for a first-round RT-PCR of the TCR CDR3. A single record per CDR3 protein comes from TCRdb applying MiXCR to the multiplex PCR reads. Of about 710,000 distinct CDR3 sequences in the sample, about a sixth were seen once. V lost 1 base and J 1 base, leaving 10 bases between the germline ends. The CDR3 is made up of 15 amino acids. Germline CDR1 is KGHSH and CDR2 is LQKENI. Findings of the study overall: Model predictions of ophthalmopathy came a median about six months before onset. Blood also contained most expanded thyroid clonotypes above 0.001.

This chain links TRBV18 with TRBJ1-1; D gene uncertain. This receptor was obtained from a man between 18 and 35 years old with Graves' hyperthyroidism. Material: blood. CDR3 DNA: TGTGCCAGCTCACCACAGCCAACAGCGAACACTGAAGCTTTCTTT. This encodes CASSPQPTANTEAFF.